What follows is one TCR beta chain and its context. Its antigen is undetermined. In germline, CDR1 is SGDLS, CDR2 YYNGEE. Germline trimming cut 4 bases from V and 11 bases from J; bases unmatched to any gene: 12. The CDR3 sequence is 15 residues long. This entry comes from a study of cytomegalovirus exposure and HLA in healthy donors. Study-wide findings and caveats: In vitro checks showed that a few CMV-associated chains really do target CMV antigens.

The protocol was immunoSEQ multiplex PCR, while the TCRdb copy is restricted to in-frame clones and leaves out a portion. In the table there are 90,000 to 100,000 clones, around 88% of which are singletons. The genes are TRBV9 and TRBJ1-1; 12 positions agree with TRBD1. This receptor was taken from a woman under 40 in good health and CMV-seronegative. Source material: PBMCs. The DNA of the CDR3 is TGTGCCAGCAGCTTAACGGGACAGGGGGCTTTATCCGCTTTCTTT. Residues: CASSLTGQGALSAFF.